This T cell receptor (beta chain) was captured by sequencing in a study of T cell changes during pregnancy in multiple sclerosis. This table comes from immunoSEQ multiplex PCR, and its TCRdb copy is limited to in-frame clones, with some not included. The sample holds over 30,000 clones, 80% to 90% seen once. The TCR originated in a female donor with multiple sclerosis, enrolled in a pregnancy study. The sample consisted of CD8+ T cells from peripheral blood mononuclear cells, taken in the third trimester of pregnancy.

This CDR3 is CASSYLRESGELFF. DNA for the CDR3: TGTGCCAGCAGTTACCTTAGGGAGTCCGGGGAGCTGTTTTTT. The V call is TRBV6-5, the J call TRBJ2-2, with D tentatively TRBD2 (5 bases). The germline V gene has CDR1 MNHEY and CDR2 SVGAGI. The CDR3 is made up of 14 amino acids. V was cut by 2 bases and J by 6 bases, with 10 bases left in between.